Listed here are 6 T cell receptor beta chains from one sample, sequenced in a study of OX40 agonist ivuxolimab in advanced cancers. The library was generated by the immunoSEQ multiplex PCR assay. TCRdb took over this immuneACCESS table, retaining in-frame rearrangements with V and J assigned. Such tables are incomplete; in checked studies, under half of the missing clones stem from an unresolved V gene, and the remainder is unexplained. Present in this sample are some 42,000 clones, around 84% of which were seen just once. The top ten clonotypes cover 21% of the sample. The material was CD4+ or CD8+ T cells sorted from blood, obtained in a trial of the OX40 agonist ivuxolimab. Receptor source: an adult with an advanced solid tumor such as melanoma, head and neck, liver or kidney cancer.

CDR3: CASSTGKRTEAFF. The CDR3 nucleotides are TGTGCCAGCAGCACAGGGAAGAGAACTGAAGCTTTCTTT. This chain joins TRBV25-1 and TRBJ1-1; TRBD1 is a possible D gene (6 bases). This CDR3 contains 13 residues. Germline V gives CDR1 MGHDK, CDR2 SYGVNS. With 6 bases removed from V and 5 bases from J, the gap between germline ends came to 13 bases.

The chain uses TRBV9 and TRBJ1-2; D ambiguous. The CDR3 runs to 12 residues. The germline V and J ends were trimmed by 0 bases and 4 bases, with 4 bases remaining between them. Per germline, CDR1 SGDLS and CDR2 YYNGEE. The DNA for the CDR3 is TGTGCCAGCAGCGTAGGCCGCTATGGCTACACCTTC. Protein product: CASSVGRYGYTF.

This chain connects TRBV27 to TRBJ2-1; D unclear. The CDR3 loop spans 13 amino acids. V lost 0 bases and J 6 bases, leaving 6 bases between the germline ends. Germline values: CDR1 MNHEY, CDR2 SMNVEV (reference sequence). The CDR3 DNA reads TGTGCCAGCAGTTTATCTGTAGTCAATGAGCAGTTCTTC. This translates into CASSLSVVNEQFF.

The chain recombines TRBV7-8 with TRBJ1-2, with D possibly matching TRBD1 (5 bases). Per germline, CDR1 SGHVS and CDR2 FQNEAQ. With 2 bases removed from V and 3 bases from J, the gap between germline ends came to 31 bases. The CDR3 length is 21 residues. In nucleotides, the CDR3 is TGTGCCAGCAGCTTATCTTTGTCCCGCGCTCTAGTCGACAGCAAGTACTATGGCTACACCTTC. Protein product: CASSLSLSRALVDSKYYGYTF.

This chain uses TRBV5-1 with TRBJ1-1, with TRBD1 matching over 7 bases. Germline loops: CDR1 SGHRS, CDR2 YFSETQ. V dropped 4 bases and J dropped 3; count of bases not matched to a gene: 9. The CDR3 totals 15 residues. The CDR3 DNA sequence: TGCGCCAGCAGCCTGTGGACAGGAAAGGACACTGAAGCTTTCTTT. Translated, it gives CASSLWTGKDTEAFF.

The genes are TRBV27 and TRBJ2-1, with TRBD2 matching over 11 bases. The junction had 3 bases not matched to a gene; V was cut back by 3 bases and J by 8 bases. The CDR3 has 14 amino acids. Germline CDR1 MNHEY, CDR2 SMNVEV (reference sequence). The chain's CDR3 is CASSLASGGYEQFF. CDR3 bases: TGTGCCAGCAGTTTGGCTAGCGGGGGGTATGAGCAGTTCTTC.